Sequencing of this T cell receptor beta chain was carried out in a study of patients and donors after allogeneic stem cell transplantation (dated by TCRdb to the early 2020s). This clonotype was seen ten or more times. Its antigen is unknown. No much larger clonotype is one base removed from it; base qualities were not supplied. The method behind the library was RT-PCR. TCRdb records NextSeq 550 as the sequencer. TCRdb took the public reads, trimmed them with fastp at Q25, ran MiXCR for clone calling and kept in-frame beta chains. Rows matching on CDR3 protein sequence are summarized as one entry with the most common DNA and genes. The table for this sample lists some 880,000 distinct CDR3 sequences; 18% of them were counted only once. The ten largest clones take up 5.5% to 6.5% of the sample. The CDR3 spans 13 residues, from the cysteine through the phenylalanine. Only the CDR3 DNA is retained, 39 bases long and in frame from the first base. V loses 3 bases, J loses 2 bases, and the germline ends lie 7 bases apart.

This receptor chain uses TRBV12-3 or TRBV12-4 and TRBJ1-2, with the D gene not clear enough to name. The clonotype was recovered from a human donor who was either an allogeneic HSCT recipient or a stem cell or donor lymphocyte infusion donor (not recorded which). It is not recorded whose cells these are; they may come from a transplant donor. The sequenced sample consisted of blood, either unsorted or a sorted T cell fraction (not recorded which). The CDR3 reads CASSLPANYGYTF. Read as DNA, the sequence is TGTGCCAGCAGTTTGCCAGCCAACTATGGCTACACCTTC.